One and the same sample provided the 30 T cell receptor beta chains below, sequenced in a study of T cells in Graves' hyperthyroidism and ophthalmopathy. TCR beta CDR3 region amplification was performed from RNA transcripts. HTBI primers were used for first-round RT-PCR of the TCR CDR3. TCRdb re-called the multiplex PCR reads through MiXCR, storing one row per CDR3 protein. The sample holds some 690,000 distinct CDR3 sequences; 15% to 20% are singletons and the top ten take about 14%. Sequencing used blood. The receptor set was obtained from a man aged 45-60 years with Graves' hyperthyroidism.

This clonotype was seen only a few times. The V call is TRBV11-2, the J call TRBJ1-1, with D unresolved. Trimming took off 1 base at V and 6 bases at J, with 9 bases between the two ends. Germline V CDR1 and CDR2: SGHAT, FQNNGV. CDR3 length: 13 amino acids. The CDR3 nucleotides are TGTGCCAGCAGCTTAGTTGCGTCATCTGAAGCTTTCTTT. Translation gives CASSLVASSEAFF.

This clonotype turned up a few times. The chain is built from TRBV29-1 and TRBJ2-1; D might be TRBD2 (6 bases). Germline V gives CDR1 SQVTM, CDR2 ANQGSEA. The ends were cut back, 2 bases at V and 12 bases at J, with 11 bases in the middle. This CDR3 contains 11 residues. DNA of the CDR3: TGCAGCGTTGAAAGGGTAGCGGTGCAGTTCTTC. This gives the protein CSVERVAVQFF.

This clonotype was seen repeatedly, ten times or more. The CDR3 here is CASSPYGGGSTDTQYF. The DNA of the CDR3 is TGTGCCAGCAGCCCCTACGGCGGCGGAAGCACAGATACGCAGTATTTT. The chain uses TRBV7-3 and TRBJ2-3; D ambiguous. The CDR3 has 16 residues. V was trimmed by 5 bases and J by 0 bases, leaving 15 bases between them. The germline V gene encodes CDR1 SGHTA and CDR2 FQGTGA.

This clonotype has at least ten counts. CDR3 coding DNA: TGTGCCAGCAGCCGAGGTGGAATCTCGGACACTGAAGCTTTCTTT. Its protein product is CASSRGGISDTEAFF. The gene calls are TRBV3-1 and TRBJ1-1; D is undetermined. Germline V lookup: CDR1 LGHDT, CDR2 YNNKEL (reference sequence). This CDR3 spans 15 amino acids. Trimming removed 4 bases from V and 3 bases from J, with 15 bases in between.

The sample holds many counts of this clonotype. The rearrangement links TRBV11-2 to TRBJ2-1; 8 positions agree with TRBD2. There are 13 residues in the CDR3. The V gene end was trimmed by 6 bases and the J gene end by 9 bases; junction bases not matched to a gene: 7. Germline V CDR1 and CDR2: SGHAT, FQNNGV. The CDR3 DNA is TGTGCCAGCAGGCGACTAGCGAGTAGTGAGCAGTTCTTC. Its translation: CASRRLASSEQFF.

On this clonotype: A read error may be the cause here, since a much bigger clone is one base away. The chain employs TRBV11-2 and TRBJ2-1; 8 bases are a match to TRBD2. This CDR3 contains 16 residues. V lost 5 bases to trimming and J lost 2 bases; unmatched junction nucleotides: 8. The germline gives CDR1 SGHAT, CDR2 FQNNGV. CDR3 amino acids: CASSPHQAGAYNEQFF. The CDR3 nucleotides read TGTGCCAGCAGCCCGCATCAAGCGGGGGCCTACAATGAGCAGTTCTTC.

This chain connects TRBV24-1 to TRBJ1-5, with D uncertain. CDR1 KGHDR and CDR2 SFDVKD come from the germline V gene. The CDR3 covers 15 residues. V lost 3 bases to trimming and J lost 4 bases, with 12 bases between them. This chain's CDR3 is CATSDPRTDNQPQHF. For the CDR3, the DNA is TGTGCCACCAGTGATCCAAGGACGGATAATCAGCCCCAGCATTTT.

This clonotype was counted at least ten times. The chain links TRBV7-9 to TRBJ2-2; the D call may be TRBD1 or TRBD2 (5 bases each). Trimming left V 5 bases short and J 1 base short, with 14 bases between. The CDR3 has 16 amino acids. Germline V gene sequence: CDR1 SEHNR, CDR2 FQNEAQ (reference sequence). CDR3 nucleotides: TGTGCCAGCAGCCGCCACCAGGGAGTGAACACCGGGGAGCTGTTTTTT. As protein: CASSRHQGVNTGELFF.

A note on this clonotype: A much larger clone lies a single base off, so this may be a read error. Because it lacks the conserved phenylalanine or tryptophan at the end, this CDR3 is likely a read error. The V and J genes are TRBV7-9 and TRBJ2-2; D not certain. V was shortened by 4 bases and J by 3 bases, with 9 bases between the two germline ends. The CDR3 has 14 residues. Germline loops: CDR1 SEHNR, CDR2 FQNEAQ (reference sequence). The CDR3: CASSSRRHTGELFL. The CDR3 DNA reads as TGTGCCAGCAGCTCGAGACGGCACACCGGGGAGCTGTTTCTT.

The CDR3 is CASSIRQGAPEAFF. In DNA, the CDR3 is TGTGCCAGCAGCATCCGACAGGGGGCGCCCGAAGCTTTCTTT. This sequence joins TRBV11-2 and TRBJ1-1, with 10 bases fitting TRBD1. From germline, CDR1 is SGHAT and CDR2 FQNNGV. The J segment lost 8 bases and the V segment lost 5 bases, leaving 8 bases of the junction unmatched. The CDR3 is 14 residues long.

The chain recombines TRBV28 with TRBJ1-1; D is unclear. V shed 8 bases and J shed 1 base, with 11 bases lying between them. Germline V gene lookup returns CDR1 MDHEN and CDR2 SYDVKM. The CDR3 sequence is 13 residues long. The CDR3 nucleotides are TGTGCCAGCGATTTCCGGGAGAACACTGAAGCTTTCTTT. Its translation is CASDFRENTEAFF.

With regard to this clonotype: At one end, the junction sequence differs from germline, possibly due to a read error. The chain recombines TRBV13 with TRBJ2-2; 14 bases match TRBD2. This CDR3 is 17 amino acids long. The V gene's germline CDR1 is PRHDT and CDR2 FYEKMQ (reference sequence). CDR3 sequence reads: CSSRRGLAGDGTGELFF. In DNA form, the CDR3 reads TGTTCCAGCAGACGGGGACTAGCGGGAGATGGCACCGGGGAGCTGTTTTTT.

This rearrangement joins TRBV12-3 or TRBV12-4 to TRBJ1-4; D remains ambiguous. V was cut by 8 bases and J by 12 bases, with 16 bases left in between. The CDR3 is 12 amino acids. The CDR3 nucleotides are TGTGCCAGCCGGTCAGGCGGGCTAGAACTGTTTTTT. Translation: CASRSGGLELFF.

This sequence joins TRBV2 and TRBJ2-7; TRBD2 agrees at 11 bases. Germline V gene data show CDR1 as SNHLY and CDR2 as FYNNEI. The CDR3 is 16 amino acids. The junction had 13 bases not matched to a gene; V was cut back by 6 bases and J by 6 bases. The CDR3 nucleotides are TGTGCCAGCAGGGATTCACTAGCGGGAGTAGTCCTCGAGCAGTACTTC. Its protein is CASRDSLAGVVLEQYF.

The V call is TRBV7-9, the J call TRBJ1-4; D unclear. Germline V gene lookup returns CDR1 SEHNR and CDR2 FQNEAQ (reference sequence). This CDR3 contains 15 residues. Between the trimmed V and J ends, which lost 4 bases and 3 bases, there was a span of 12 bases. Written as DNA, the CDR3 is TGTGCCAGCAGCTCCTTTTCGAGGGCTAATGAAAAACTGTTTTTT. It specifies CASSSFSRANEKLFF.

This clonotype was observed at least ten times. The rearrangement uses TRBV12-3 or TRBV12-4 and TRBJ1-6; D unresolved. The CDR3 runs to 14 residues. The V end was cut by 2 bases, the J end by 5 bases, with 7 bases between. This CDR3 is CASSLRQDNSPLHF. For the CDR3, the DNA is TGTGCCAGCAGTTTAAGGCAGGATAATTCACCCCTCCACTTT.

This sequence joins TRBV20-1 and TRBJ2-7; 7 nucleotides agree with TRBD2. J lost 3 bases, V lost 1 base, and 0 bases had no gene match. Germline CDR1 DFQATT, CDR2 SNEGSKA (reference sequence). The CDR3 runs 12 residues. CDR3 sequence reads: CSARAGGYEQYF. In DNA, the CDR3 is TGCAGTGCTAGAGCGGGAGGCTACGAGCAGTACTTC.

This clonotype occurred many times. The chain is built from TRBV11-2 and TRBJ2-7; no definite D call. The V gene's germline CDR1 is SGHAT and CDR2 FQNNGV. This CDR3 has 16 amino acids. V was clipped by 4 bases and J by 2 bases, with 18 bases between them. The CDR3 sequence: CASSSELKRVAYEQYF. DNA for the CDR3: TGTGCCAGCAGCTCAGAATTAAAAAGAGTTGCCTACGAGCAGTACTTC.

This clonotype has just a few counts. The chain joins TRBV28 to TRBJ2-3; tentatively, D is TRBD2 (6 bases). The germline V gene has CDR1 MDHEN and CDR2 SYDVKM. Trimming removed 5 bases at V and 3 bases at J, with 12 bases between. The CDR3 spans 14 residues. The CDR3 DNA sequence: TGTGCCAGCAGTGCGGAGGGGATGACAGATACGCAGTATTTT. This codes for CASSAEGMTDTQYF.

This clonotype was seen a handful of times. V and J are TRBV29-1 and TRBJ1-5, with 7 bases aligning to TRBD1. This CDR3 is 13 amino acids long. Looked up from germline, CDR1 is SQVTM and CDR2 is ANQGSEA. V was clipped by 4 bases and J by 3 bases; unmatched bases: 3. The CDR3 region has the DNA TGCAGCGTTGCAAGGGGGCCCAATCAGCCCCAGCATTTT. Protein sequence: CSVARGPNQPQHF.

This clonotype was picked up many times. This rearrangement joins TRBV12-3 or TRBV12-4 to TRBJ1-5, with 7 bases identical to TRBD1. Trimming took 3 bases from V and 0 from J; bases not matched to a gene: 5. There are 16 residues in the CDR3. The CDR3 protein is CASSLGYRGSNQPQHF. CDR3 sequence (DNA): TGTGCCAGCAGTTTGGGGTACAGGGGTAGCAATCAGCCCCAGCATTTT.

In its sample, this clonotype was seen many times. The genes are TRBV6-1 and TRBJ2-3, with D tentatively TRBD1 or TRBD2 (5 bases each). V lost 6 bases and J lost 9, with 19 bases in between. CDR1 and CDR2 from the germline V gene are MNHNS and SASEGT. The CDR3 covers 14 residues. The CDR3 DNA is TGTGCCAGCAGACCGAGGGACCTAAAGGGCACGCAGTATTTT. Translation: CASRPRDLKGTQYF.

The V call is TRBV5-1, the J call TRBJ2-5; D not resolved. Germline V lookup: CDR1 SGHRS, CDR2 YFSETQ. CDR3 length: 14 amino acids. The V gene lost 4 bases and the J gene lost 5 bases, with 15 bases spanning the gap. CDR3 sequence (DNA): TGCGCCAGCAGCCCCGTAAGGGAAGGGGAGACCCAGTACTTC. Translation: CASSPVREGETQYF.

This clonotype appeared a few times. The chain uses TRBV19 and TRBJ2-5, with D possibly being TRBD1 (6 bases). V was clipped by 6 bases and J by 2 bases, with 16 bases between them. The V gene's germline CDR1 is LNHDA and CDR2 SQIVND (reference sequence). The length of the CDR3 is 15 residues. CDR3 DNA sequence: TGTGCCAGTAGCCAAAGGGGGAACAGTCAAGAGACCCAGTACTTC. The encoded protein is CASSQRGNSQETQYF.

This clonotype has a handful of counts. The chain employs TRBV3-1 and TRBJ2-3, with TRBD2 matching over 7 bases. CDR1 and CDR2 from the germline V gene are LGHDT and YNNKEL (reference sequence). The CDR3 runs 16 residues. The V segment lost 1 base and the J segment 5 bases; nucleotides outside the gene matches: 9. The CDR3 DNA follows: TGTGCCAGCAGCCAAGCTGAGGGAGGGCCTCGAGATACGCAGTATTTT. Protein sequence: CASSQAEGGPRDTQYF.

This clonotype has ten or more counts. The CDR3 bases are TGTGCCAGCAGCCAAGAAATAGGGGGACGCAGCTCCTACAATGAGCAGTTCTTC. Translated: CASSQEIGGRSSYNEQFF. The chain employs TRBV3-1 and TRBJ2-1; tentative D call: TRBD1 (6 bases). Germline CDR1 LGHDT, CDR2 YNNKEL (reference sequence). The length of the CDR3 is 18 residues. V was pared by 0 bases and J by 0 bases, with 15 bases between.

For this clonotype: Since a much larger clone is just one base distant, this may be a read error. The genes are TRBV18 and TRBJ2-1; maybe TRBD2 (5 bases). The CDR3 length is 13 residues. V was clipped by 7 bases and J by 5 bases, with 12 bases between them. Germline V CDR1 and CDR2: KGHSH, LQKENI. As DNA, the CDR3 is TGTGCCAGCTTACAAAGGACTGACAATGAGCAGTTCTTC. Its translation is CASLQRTDNEQFF.

The V gene is TRBV5-5, the J gene TRBJ1-3; no definite D call. The CDR3 covers 15 residues. V lost 0 bases, J lost 4 bases, and 11 bases lay in between. Germline V gene sequence: CDR1 SGHKS, CDR2 YYEKEE (reference sequence). The CDR3 loop is CASSLAISGGNTIYF. CDR3 nucleotide sequence: TGTGCCAGCAGCTTGGCGATTTCTGGGGGAAACACCATATATTTT.

The chain has TRBV19 and TRBJ2-7; D is ambiguous. The CDR3 runs 13 residues. V was trimmed by 8 bases and J by 0 bases, leaving 11 bases between them. Germline V CDR1 and CDR2: LNHDA, SQIVND (reference sequence). The chain's CDR3 is CASVGRSSYEQYF. The CDR3, as DNA: TGTGCCAGTGTGGGTCGGAGCTCCTACGAGCAGTACTTC.

This clonotype has a handful of counts. The chain employs TRBV7-8 and TRBJ2-5, with D possibly being TRBD1 or TRBD2 (5 bases each). The CDR3 runs to 16 residues. Trimming removed 1 base from V and 2 bases from J, with 14 bases in between. Germline CDR1 reads SGHVS; CDR2 reads FQNEAQ. The CDR3 coding sequence is TGTGCCAGCAGCTTAGGAGGGGCGCGACAGCAAGAGACCCAGTACTTC. It specifies CASSLGGARQQETQYF.